Following are 7 T cell receptor beta chains from one sample sequenced in a study of blood T cell repertoires in COVID-19. The protocol was immunoSEQ multiplex PCR, while the TCRdb copy is restricted to in-frame clones and leaves out a portion. Here the sample spans around 260,000 clones, around 81% being singletons. The source material was peripheral blood. The receptors shown here come from a person aged 65 to 85 with COVID-19, enrolled during active disease.

V usage is TRBV11-2 and J usage is TRBJ1-3, with unresolved D. Germline V gives CDR1 SGHAT, CDR2 FQNNGV. The CDR3 covers 15 residues. V lost 0 bases to trimming and J lost 2 bases, with 8 bases between them. CDR3 protein: CASSLDTRTGNTIYF. The CDR3 DNA follows: TGTGCCAGCAGCTTAGACACCAGAACTGGAAACACCATATATTTT.

The chain uses TRBV15 and TRBJ2-7, with D unresolved. There are 15 residues in the CDR3. Germline loops: CDR1 LNHNV, CDR2 YYDKDF (reference sequence). V gave up 0 bases and J gave up 0 bases, with 9 bases separating them. The CDR3 loop reads CATSRDQRSSYEQYF. CDR3 nucleotide sequence: TGTGCCACCAGCAGAGATCAAAGGAGCTCCTACGAGCAGTACTTC.

The V call is TRBV9, the J call TRBJ2-2; TRBD1 aligns across 11 bases. V shed 2 bases, J shed 5 bases, and the junction held 2 bases outside the gene matches. Germline CDR1 reads SGDLS; CDR2 reads YYNGEE. The CDR3 runs 15 residues. CDR3 protein: CASSVGTGGTGELFF. The CDR3 DNA follows: TGTGCCAGCAGCGTCGGGACAGGGGGGACCGGGGAGCTGTTTTTT.

CDR3 region: CASSLPTGGRGQPQHF. In DNA form, the CDR3 reads TGTGCCAGCAGTTTACCTACAGGGGGCAGGGGTCAGCCCCAGCATTTT. The rearrangement links TRBV28 to TRBJ1-5, with 9 nucleotides matching TRBD1. CDR1 and CDR2 (germline): MDHEN, SYDVKM. CDR3 size: 16 residues. Trimming took 2 bases from V and 6 from J; bases not matched to a gene: 8.

V and J are TRBV28 and TRBJ1-2; D is perhaps TRBD1 (6 bases). CDR3 length: 17 amino acids. Germline values: CDR1 MDHEN, CDR2 SYDVKM. V was cut by 5 bases and J by 4 bases, with 23 bases left in between. The CDR3 DNA is TGTGCCAGCAGTACCACGGACAGTAAAAGCTACCTCTATGGCTACACCTTC. Translated, it gives CASSTTDSKSYLYGYTF.

This chain joins TRBV27 and TRBJ2-7; D ambiguous. CDR1 and CDR2 (germline): MNHEY, SMNVEV (reference sequence). Trimming removed 8 bases from V and 3 bases from J, with 8 bases in between. CDR3 length equals 11 residues. This chain's CDR3 is CASANFYEQYF. The CDR3 DNA reads TGTGCCAGCGCTAACTTCTACGAGCAGTACTTC.

The chain employs TRBV5-1 and TRBJ2-1; 8 bases match TRBD2. CDR1 SGHRS and CDR2 YFSETQ come from the germline V gene. V was pared by 8 bases and J by 5 bases, with 12 bases of the junction left unmatched. The CDR3 totals 15 residues. The CDR3 bases are TGCGCCAGTACTGTTAGCGGACTAGCAAACAATGAGCAGTTCTTC. Its protein product is CASTVSGLANNEQFF.